Following are 16 T cell receptor beta chains from one sample sequenced in a study of PD-L1 blockade in urothelial cancer. Documented time point: peripheral blood 6 weeks after treatment start. Profiled with immunoSEQ multiplex PCR; TCRdb holds only in-frame clones, not every one. The table includes roughly 30,000 clones, roughly nine tenths detected once. Sequencing was performed on PBMCs, taken around atezolizumab (anti-PD-L1) treatment. These receptor sequences come from a man at least 80 years old with urothelial cancer.

The J gene is TRBJ2-1, the V gene TRBV5-6, with 7 bases matching TRBD1. V shed 5 bases and J 0 bases; nucleotides not matched to a gene: 8. In germline, CDR1 is SGHDT, CDR2 YYEEEE. The CDR3 is 16 residues long. CDR3 in DNA: TGTGCCAGCAGACGACAGGGCTCGGGCTCCTACAATGAGCAGTTCTTC. As protein: CASRRQGSGSYNEQFF.

This clone occurred a few times. V gene TRBV19 combines with J gene TRBJ1-2; 12 nucleotides align to TRBD1. The germline CDR1 and CDR2 sequences are LNHDA and SQIVND (reference sequence). The V segment lost 2 bases and the J segment 3 bases; nucleotides outside the gene matches: 7. The CDR3 is 17 amino acids. CDR3 nucleotide sequence: TGTGCCAGTAGTATACCCGGGACAGGGGGCCGACACTATGGCTACACCTTC. Translated: CASSIPGTGGRHYGYTF. Drawing the rest from reference TRBV19 and TRBJ1-2, the complete variable domain is DGGITQSPKYLFRKEGQNVTLSCEQNLNHDAMYWYRQDPGQGLRLIYYSQIVNDFQKGDIAEGYSVSREKKESFPLTVTSAQKNPTAFYLCASSIPGTGGRHYGYTFGSGTRLTVV.

The rearrangement joins TRBV5-1 to TRBJ2-1; D unclear. Between the trimmed V and J ends, which lost 4 bases and 3 bases, there was a span of 14 bases. This CDR3 is built from 15 residues. Germline assignment: CDR1 SGHRS and CDR2 YFSETQ. The CDR3 here is CASSRLENLYNEQFF. The CDR3 DNA reads as TGCGCCAGCAGCAGGCTAGAAAACCTCTACAATGAGCAGTTCTTC.

This clone was observed a single time. The rearrangement links TRBV5-1 to TRBJ2-1; 8 nucleotides match TRBD1. Germline trimming cut 3 bases from V and 5 bases from J; bases unmatched to any gene: 4. The CDR3 spans 14 residues. From germline, CDR1 is SGHRS and CDR2 YFSETQ. The CDR3 here is CASSSQGANNEQFF. DNA of the CDR3: TGCGCCAGCAGCTCCCAGGGGGCCAACAATGAGCAGTTCTTC.

This chain uses TRBV28 with TRBJ1-5, with 9 bases aligning to TRBD1. CDR1 MDHEN and CDR2 SYDVKM come from the germline V gene. This CDR3 comprises 16 residues. Germline trimming cut 5 bases from V and 2 bases from J; bases unmatched to any gene: 7. The CDR3: CASSVGTGWGNQPQHF. CDR3 coding DNA: TGTGCCAGCAGTGTTGGGACAGGGTGGGGCAATCAGCCCCAGCATTTT.

The rearrangement uses TRBV18 and TRBJ1-3; D unresolved. V was trimmed by 6 bases and J by 0 bases, leaving 15 bases between them. The length of the CDR3 is 16 residues. CDR1 and CDR2 (germline): KGHSH, LQKENI. Here the CDR3 DNA reads TGTGCCAGCTCCCTCGGGGAGGGATACTCTGGAAACACCATATATTTT. Protein: CASSLGEGYSGNTIYF.

This chain connects TRBV4-1 to TRBJ1-2; TRBD1 matches at 9 bases. The CDR3 is made up of 15 amino acids. Germline CDR1 is MGHRA and CDR2 is YSYEKL. The J segment lost 0 bases and the V segment lost 3 bases, leaving 2 bases of the junction unmatched. The CDR3 DNA sequence: TGCGCCAGCAGCCAGGGACAGGGCCCTAACTATGGCTACACCTTC. It encodes CASSQGQGPNYGYTF.

This chain joins TRBV11-2 and TRBJ2-7, with D maybe TRBD1 (6 bases). This CDR3 region has 14 residues. V lost 4 bases to trimming and J lost 0 bases, with 10 bases between them. Germline V gene data show CDR1 as SGHAT and CDR2 as FQNNGV. The CDR3 DNA follows: TGTGCCAGCAGCTACACGACAGGCTCCTACGAGCAGTACTTC. It codes for CASSYTTGSYEQYF.

This clone has just one count. This rearrangement joins TRBV4-1 to TRBJ2-7; no firm D call. The CDR3 extends over 16 amino acids. Germline V lookup: CDR1 MGHRA, CDR2 YSYEKL. The V and J ends lost 0 bases and 3 bases respectively, with 15 bases between them. The CDR3 DNA is TGCGCCAGCAGCCAAGATGCGGCGGCGTCCTACTACGAGCAGTACTTC. Its protein is CASSQDAAASYYEQYF.

This chain links TRBV6-5 with TRBJ2-2; 10 positions agree with TRBD1. The CDR3 contains 13 residues. The V gene end was trimmed by 10 bases and the J gene end by 7 bases; junction bases not matched to a gene: 6. Germline V gives CDR1 MNHEY, CDR2 SVGAGI. The CDR3 sequence is CATMTGGVGELFF. In DNA form, the CDR3 reads TGTGCCACCATGACAGGGGGCGTCGGGGAGCTGTTTTTT.

This sequence joins TRBV19 and TRBJ1-2; 12 nucleotides match TRBD1. CDR1 LNHDA and CDR2 SQIVND come from the germline V gene (reference sequence). With V trimmed by 3 bases and J by 5 bases, 19 bases remained unmatched. CDR3 length: 20 amino acids. CDR3 DNA: TGTGCCAGTAGTATCGACCGACCCGGGACAGGGGGCCTCATTAGATATGGCTACACCTTC. It encodes CASSIDRPGTGGLIRYGYTF.

This sequence joins TRBV5-4 and TRBJ1-2; 8 bases agree with TRBD1. This CDR3 is built from 14 residues. Germline loops: CDR1 SGHNT, CDR2 YYREEE (reference sequence). V was pared by 6 bases and J by 7 bases, with 11 bases of the junction left unmatched. The CDR3 here is CASTTGQGSSGYTF. The CDR3 DNA is TGTGCCAGCACCACCGGACAGGGCAGTAGTGGCTACACCTTC.

This clone came up once. The V gene is TRBV7-2, the J gene TRBJ2-2; 10 bases are a match to TRBD2. Trimming removed 2 bases from V and 6 bases from J; junction bases left unmatched: 6. The CDR3 length is 16 residues. In germline, CDR1 is SGHTA, CDR2 FQGNSA. The CDR3 loop reads CASSLSSGSGSGELFF. The CDR3 DNA is TGTGCCAGCAGCTTATCTAGCGGGAGTGGCTCCGGGGAGCTGTTTTTT.

The chain carries TRBV5-1 and TRBJ2-5, with 10 bases identical to TRBD2. Germline V gene data show CDR1 as SGHRS and CDR2 as YFSETQ. The CDR3 has 15 residues. Trimming took 1 base from V and 5 from J; bases not matched to a gene: 5. DNA for the CDR3: TGCGCCAGCAGCTTGACTAGCGGGAAGGTGGAGACCCAGTACTTC. Translating gives CASSLTSGKVETQYF.

V and J are TRBV9 and TRBJ2-2, with TRBD2 identical over 10 bases. The V segment lost 5 bases and the J segment 8 bases; nucleotides outside the gene matches: 9. The germline V gene has CDR1 SGDLS and CDR2 YYNGEE. This CDR3 has 15 amino acids. CDR3 nucleotide sequence: TGTGCCAGCAGTGCTCTAGCGGGAGCGAAAGGGGAGCTGTTTTTT. It specifies CASSALAGAKGELFF. The complete variable domain, with remaining parts taken from reference TRBV9 and TRBJ2-2, reads DSGVTQTPKHLITATGQRVTLRCSPRSGDLSVYWYQQSLDQGLQFLIQYYNGEERAKGNILERFSAQQFPDLHSELNLSSLELGDSALYFCASSALAGAKGELFFGEGSRLTVL.

The rearrangement links TRBV19 to TRBJ2-1; maybe TRBD1 (5 bases). CDR1 LNHDA and CDR2 SQIVND come from the germline V gene (reference sequence). CDR3 size: 14 residues. V was shortened by 4 bases and J by 7 bases, with 14 bases between the two germline ends. CDR3 sequence (DNA): TGTGCCAGTAGTAACAGGTTTCCCTTTAATGAGCAGTTCTTC. Its translation is CASSNRFPFNEQFF.